Listed below are T cell receptor beta chains from one sample, sequenced in a study of graft-versus-host responses after intestinal transplantation. Clones were read by immunoSEQ multiplex PCR, and TCRdb kept only the in-frame ones, dropping some. This sample has under 100,000 clones, with 75% to 95% found just once. Sequenced here: PBMCs, sampled approximately 420 days after intestinal transplant. These receptors originate from a human patient who received an intestinal transplant, so some T cells may come from the graft donor. Both conserved end residues are part of each CDR3. Each record gives: V gene, CDR3 length, J gene, clone size, D gene, CDR3 protein, CDR3 DNA. A D gene is named only where the DNA matches it firmly. Clone size is shown for a subset of rows, as once, few, many or a class of expanded clone.

TRBV9,16,TRBJ2-2,-,TRBD1,CASTPRDRGLAGELFF,TGTGCCAGCACCCCCCGGGACAGGGGGCTCGCCGGGGAGCTGTTTTTT
TRBV6-1,15,TRBJ1-6,-,TRBD1,CASSIAGTVNSPLHF,TGTGCCAGCAGTATTGCCGGGACAGTTAACTCACCCCTCCACTTT
TRBV5-1,11,TRBJ1-1,-,-,CASSLSGEAFF,TGCGCCAGCAGCTTGTCCGGTGAAGCTTTCTTT
TRBV6-1,14,TRBJ1-3,-,-,CASSEVLSGNTIYF,TGTGCCAGCAGTGAAGTCCTCTCTGGAAACACCATATATTTT
TRBV18,17,TRBJ2-7,once,TRBD1,CASSPLAWTGYGDEQYF,TGTGCCAGCTCACCTTTGGCTTGGACAGGGTACGGAGACGAGCAGTACTTC
TRBV15,15,TRBJ2-5,-,-,CATSTRSGPQETQYF,TGTGCCACCAGCACCCGGAGCGGGCCCCAAGAGACCCAGTACTTC
TRBV18,14,TRBJ1-4,-,TRBD1,CASSSGTGVEKLFF,TGTGCCAGCTCATCAGGGACAGGGGTTGAAAAACTGTTTTTT
TRBV5-1,14,TRBJ1-4,-,-,CASSLERAGEKLFF,TGCGCCAGCAGCTTGGAGAGGGCGGGAGAAAAACTGTTTTTT
TRBV6-1,13,TRBJ2-3,-,-,CASAQDFTDTQYF,TGTGCCAGCGCCCAGGACTTCACAGATACGCAGTATTTT
TRBV7-2,13,TRBJ2-5,-,-,CASSLTVAETQYF,TGTGCCAGCAGCTTAACAGTAGCGGAGACCCAGTACTTC
TRBV6-1,12,TRBJ2-7,-,-,CASSEARQGGHF,TGTGCCAGCAGTGAAGCCAGACAGGGAGGGCACTTC
TRBV5-6,13,TRBJ2-7,-,TRBD2,CASSLLRGYEQYF,TGTGCCAGCAGCTTGTTGCGGGGGTACGAGCAGTACTTC
TRBV2,14,TRBJ2-7,once,-,CASFDRDSTYEQYF,TGTGCCAGTTTCGACCGGGACTCAACCTACGAGCAGTACTTC
TRBV7-2,11,TRBJ2-7,-,-,CASSPHYEQYF,TGTGCCAGCAGCCCCCACTACGAGCAGTACTTC